This TCR beta chain was found in a study of blood T cell repertoires in COVID-19. Cohorts were based on clinical histories the participants reported. What the recovered Cohort 3 donors had was two negative PCRs, clearance, or symptom resolution. CDR1 is SGHAT, CDR2 FQNNGV, per germline. This CDR3 has 17 residues. V was clipped by 1 base and J by 9 bases, with 19 bases between them. Sequencing used immunoSEQ multiplex PCR; TCRdb keeps in-frame clones, though not all of them. The sample includes 180,000 or so clones, over 70% of them seen just once. The sequenced sample was PBMCs or T cells enriched from blood (not recorded which). The chain joins TRBV11-2 to TRBJ1-6, with D perhaps matching TRBD1 (6 bases). The receptor was derived from a woman aged 55-75 years who had recovered from COVID-19. CDR3 nucleotides: TGTGCCAGCAGCTTAGTAGTCCAGGGGTTGTTTGGTTCACCCCTCCACTTT. Its translation: CASSLVVQGLFGSPLHF.